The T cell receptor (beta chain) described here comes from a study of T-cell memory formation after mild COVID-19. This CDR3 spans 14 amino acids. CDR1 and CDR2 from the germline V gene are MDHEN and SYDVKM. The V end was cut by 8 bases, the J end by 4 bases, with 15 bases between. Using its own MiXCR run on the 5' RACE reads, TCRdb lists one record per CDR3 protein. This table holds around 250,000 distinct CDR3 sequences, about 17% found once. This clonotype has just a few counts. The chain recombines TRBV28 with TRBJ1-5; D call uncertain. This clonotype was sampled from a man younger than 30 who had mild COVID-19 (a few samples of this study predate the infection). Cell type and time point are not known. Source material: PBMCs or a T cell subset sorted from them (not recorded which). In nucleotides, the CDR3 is TGTGCCAGCGGCACGATGGGTAGAAATCAGCCCCAGCATTTT. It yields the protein CASGTMGRNQPQHF.